Reported below is one TCR beta chain. The antigen remains undetermined. TCRdb reanalysed the 5' RACE reads using MiXCR and keeps one entry per CDR3 protein. The table includes nearly 55,000 distinct CDR3 sequences, about 25% detected once. Whole-study results and caveats: Greatest tumor Treg TCR overlap was with tumor naive CD4+ cells.

The TCR originated in a female donor with breast cancer. The sample taken for sequencing was tumor-infiltrating naive CD4+ T cells sorted from the breast tumor. The subset here: naive CD4+ T cells, CD4+CD45RA+CD25-.

CDR3 bases: TGTGCCAGCAGTTTTGTGAAGGGAATTCATGAGCAGTTCTTC. Amino acids: CASSFVKGIHEQFF. The J gene is TRBJ2-1, the V gene TRBV12-3 or TRBV12-4; D ambiguous. This CDR3 has 14 amino acids. V dropped 3 bases and J dropped 8 bases, with 14 bases sitting between them.